The 2 T cell receptor beta chains below all came from one sample that was sequenced in a study of regulatory T cells in long-lasting Graves disease. CDR3-region Arm-PCR and iRepertoire HTBI primers produced the TCR beta libraries. TCRdb re-called the multiplex PCR reads through MiXCR, storing one row per CDR3 protein. This table holds hundreds of thousands of distinct CDR3 sequences, 15% to 20% found once. Time point reported: newly diagnosed GD, antithyroid drugs for less than 3 months. Scientists built the TCR library using RNA that was extracted from PBMCs. These data were also filed under a second study, of T cells in Graves' hyperthyroidism and ophthalmopathy.

The specimen was peripheral blood mononuclear cells (PBMCs), collected at new diagnosis, from a patient treated with antithyroid drugs. These receptors were obtained from a woman aged 30 to 39 with Graves disease.

The rearrangement joins TRBV9 to TRBJ2-3; 16 bases agree with TRBD2. The CDR3 extends over 17 amino acids. V dropped 3 bases and J dropped 3; count of bases not matched to a gene: 4. Germline lookup yields CDR1 SGDLS and CDR2 YYNGEE. This CDR3 is CASSAGLAGGGTDTQYF. CDR3 DNA: TGTGCCAGCAGCGCGGGACTAGCGGGAGGGGGGACAGATACGCAGTATTTT. Drawing the rest from reference TRBV9 and TRBJ2-3, the complete variable domain is DSGVTQTPKHLITATGQRVTLRCSPRSGDLSVYWYQQSLDQGLQFLIQYYNGEERAKGNILERFSAQQFPDLHSELNLSSLELGDSALYFCASSAGLAGGGTDTQYFGPGTRLTVL.

The chain couples TRBV20-1 to TRBJ2-1; D could derive from TRBD1 or TRBD2 (5 bases each). Germline V gene data show CDR1 as DFQATT and CDR2 as SNEGSKA (reference sequence). CDR3 length equals 16 residues. V was shortened by 3 bases and J by 4 bases, with 19 bases between the two germline ends. CDR3 sequence: CSASFGEGSWYNEQFF. The CDR3 nucleotides read TGCAGTGCTAGTTTCGGAGAGGGGTCGTGGTACAATGAGCAGTTCTTC.